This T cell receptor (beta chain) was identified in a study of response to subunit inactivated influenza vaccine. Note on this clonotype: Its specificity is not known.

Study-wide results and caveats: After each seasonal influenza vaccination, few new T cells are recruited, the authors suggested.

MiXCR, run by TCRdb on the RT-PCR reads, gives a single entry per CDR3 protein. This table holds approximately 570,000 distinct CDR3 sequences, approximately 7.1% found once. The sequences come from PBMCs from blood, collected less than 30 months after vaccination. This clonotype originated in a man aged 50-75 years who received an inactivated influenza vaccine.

CDR3 amino acids: CASSLAWNYGYTF. CDR3 in DNA: TGTGCCAGCAGCTTAGCCTGGAACTATGGCTACACCTTC. This chain links TRBV7-2 with TRBJ1-2; D is undetermined. The CDR3 is 13 residues long. CDR1 and CDR2 (germline): SGHTA, FQGNSA. V was cut by 0 bases and J by 2 bases, with 4 bases left in between.